The 4 T cell receptor beta chains below come from one sample, sequenced in a study of T cell repertoires in cytomegalovirus infection (dated by TCRdb to the late 2010s). Sequencer: Illumina HiSeq 1500. The public reads were run again by TCRdb, first through fastp at Q25 and then through MiXCR, and only productive beta chains were kept. Entries are consolidated by CDR3 protein sequence, retaining the most common genes and DNA. This sample comprises 150,000 to 200,000 distinct CDR3 sequences, 28% of them detected only once. The ten largest make up 30% to 35% of the sample. The sample consisted of PBMCs. These receptors came from a human donor in good health (CMV status not recorded). Some clones in this sample may be carry-over from other donors' samples.

This chain connects TRBV3-1 to TRBJ2-1; D is ambiguous. V was pared by 3 bases and J by 7 bases, with 10 bases between. CDR1 is LGHDT and CDR2 is YNNKEL in the germline V gene (reference sequence). CDR3 size: 13 residues. CDR3 nucleotide sequence: TGTGCCAGCAGCCATCTTAGCTTGAATGAGCAGTTCTTC. Protein sequence: CASSHLSLNEQFF.

The chain links TRBV6-8 to TRBJ2-1, with 9 bases matching TRBD2. J lost 9 bases, V lost 6 bases, and 12 bases had no gene match. Germline-derived CDR1 and CDR2 are MNHGY and SAAAGT. The CDR3 consists of 15 residues. The CDR3 reads CASSWGLAGTGEQFF. The DNA of the CDR3 is TGTGCCAGCAGCTGGGGGCTAGCGGGGACCGGTGAGCAGTTCTTC.

This clonotype was seen repeatedly, ten times or more. This chain joins TRBV7-8 and TRBJ1-2; tentative D call: TRBD1 (5 bases). The CDR3 is 17 amino acids. CDR1 and CDR2 (germline): SGHVS, FQNEAQ. The V end lost 1 base, the J end lost 0 bases, and 15 bases lay between the germline ends. The CDR3 DNA reads TGTGCCAGCAGCTTAGAAGGAGGGGCAGACCCTAACTATGGCTACACCTTC. It yields the protein CASSLEGGADPNYGYTF. Looking up the rest from reference TRBV7-8 and TRBJ1-2 gives the full variable domain: GAGVSQSPRYKVAKRGQDVALRCDPISGHVSLFWYQQALGQGPEFLTYFQNEAQLDKSGLPSDRFFAERPEGSVSTLKIQRTQQEDSAVYLCASSLEGGADPNYGYTFGSGTRLTVV.

This chain connects TRBV7-4 to TRBJ1-1, with TRBD1 as a possible D gene (5 bases). The CDR3 has 14 amino acids. Germline V gene data show CDR1 as SGHVT and CDR2 as SQSDAQ. V lost 5 bases and J lost 8, with 18 bases in between. The CDR3 DNA reads as TGTGCCAGCAGCCTAGGGACGGTCCCCTGGGAAGCTTTCTTT. Translating gives CASSLGTVPWEAFF.